This T cell receptor (beta chain) is drawn from a study of blood T cells in healthy people across ages (dated by TCRdb to about 2015). Some background on the complete study: In model experiments, template switching captured roughly one uniquely barcoded TCR beta cDNA molecule for every two T cells. Age-related changes in TCR beta repertoire diversity were measured in the study by deep sequencing normalized with unique cDNA molecular identifiers. The donors were divided into four age groups: young (average approximately 17 years), middle-aged (about 39), aged (about 61) and long-lived (more than 75). To avoid experimental bias, donors of different ages were distributed randomly across sequencing lanes. Two additional independent replicas of 1 million unique cDNA reads from the same blood draw were analyzed for two donors (one aged 18 to 30 and one aged 80 or older).

A word on this clonotype: Its target antigen remains unknown. Base qualities are not recorded, but no much larger clone differs from it by a single base.

The library was generated by 5' RACE. The instrument was an Illumina HiSeq 2500. The second PCR ran for roughly 7 to 12 cycles and used a J-beta primer mix along with a sample-barcoded 5' primer. A unique molecular identifier was introduced onto each TCR beta cDNA molecule by a template-switch 5' adaptor carrying 12 random nucleotides. At least 2.5 million CDR3-containing paired-end reads were obtained from each sample. First-strand cDNA was synthesized from all RNA with the Mint cDNA synthesis kit, primed by a TRBC-specific oligonucleotide. Following uracil-DNA glycosylase treatment, a first 18-cycle PCR with universal primers M1SS and BC2_uni_R was performed on all cDNA. The authors' analysis ran thus. Each sample was normalized by randomly selecting 1 million high-quality reads, each carrying a distinct molecular identifier. Reads with shared molecular identifiers were discarded instead of being binned into consensus sequences. MiTCR, set to a Q25 quality threshold and the strictest error-elimination algorithm, was used for CDR3 identification, clonotype clustering and error correction. A nonparametric unseen species model with Euler transformation was used to estimate lower-bound total TCR beta diversity. TCRdb reprocessed the public reads (quality trimming at Q25 with fastp, clone calling with MiXCR) and kept in-frame beta chains. Entries are consolidated by CDR3 protein sequence, retaining the most common genes and DNA. The V and J calls, along with clone size, are taken from TCRdb and not from the paper's own processing. For this sample the table gives roughly 680,000 distinct CDR3 sequences, of which over 40% were detected only once. Together, the top ten hold about 13% of the sample.

Via the germline V gene (reference sequence), CDR1 is WNHNN and CDR2 SYGVQD. Measured from the cysteine to the phenylalanine, the CDR3 is 18 residues long. Only the CDR3 portion is preserved as DNA: 54 bases, with reading frame beginning at the first base. Overall study outcomes, separate from this receptor: Estimates of total diversity from one million sequenced T cells were regarded as lower bounds and underestimates. A strong correlation was found between observed TCR beta diversity and the percentage of naive T cells measured by flow cytometry. Bulk unsorted PBMC profiling prevented conclusive comparison of naive and antigen-experienced compartments. Compared with the aged group, more naive CD4+ T cells, fewer expanded clones and increased TCR diversity were shown by the long-lived group, suggesting age selection. Observed TCR beta diversity per million T cells fell roughly linearly with age, and a significant reduction was already apparent by age around 39. Because the CMV infection status of the donors was unknown, age-related changes in expanded clonotypes may potentially have been confounded.

Donors were under 40 systemically healthy Caucasian individuals from Russia aged 6 to 90 years. Each donor gave ten milliliters of peripheral blood, collected into EDTA-treated Vacutainer tubes. Ficoll-Paque density-gradient centrifugation was used to isolate PBMCs, with at least 6.5 million per sample. Trizol reagent was used to extract total RNA from PBMCs, with at least 5.5 micrograms per sample. The percentages of naive CD45RAhigh/CD27high T cells were determined by flow cytometry on a PBMC aliquot from every donor. This receptor was identified in a woman older than 75 in good health. The sequence is built from TRBV10-1 and TRBJ2-4, with 10 central nucleotides matching TRBD2. TRBJ2-7 matches the DNA end more closely, so the J call is doubtful. The sample taken for sequencing was blood. This receptor carries the CDR3 CASSECSTSGFYSYEQYF. The nucleotide sequence is TGCGCCAGCAGTGAGTGTTCGACTAGCGGGTTCTATTCCTACGAGCAGTACTTC.